The 27 T cell receptor beta chains in this list originate from one sample, sequenced in a study of early T cells in non-severe SARS-CoV-2 infection. TCRdb redid the calling of the 5' RACE reads with MiXCR, one entry per CDR3 protein. Of tens of thousands of distinct CDR3 sequences listed, more than 8% are singletons. The sample consisted of whole blood, taken at baseline. The receptors shown here come from an adult who was a healthcare worker with PCR-confirmed SARS-CoV-2 infection or an uninfected control (not recorded which).

This clonotype was observed at least ten times. The V call is TRBV5-5, the J call TRBJ2-7, with 7 bases that match TRBD2. Per the germline V gene, CDR1 is SGHKS and CDR2 is YYEKEE (reference sequence). The CDR3 is made up of 14 amino acids. Unmatched junction bases numbered 9, after V lost 2 bases and J lost 7 bases. CDR3 protein: CASSFGGSLGEQYF. The CDR3 region has the DNA TGTGCCAGCAGCTTTGGCGGGAGCCTGGGGGAGCAGTACTTC.

Many counts were recorded for this clonotype. The rearrangement uses TRBV6-2 or TRBV6-3 and TRBJ2-7, with 13 bases matching TRBD2. J gave up 2 bases and V 2 bases, and 6 bases lay outside the gene matches. CDR1 is MNHEY and CDR2 is SVGEGT in the germline V gene. The CDR3 is 17 amino acids. The CDR3 DNA is TGTGCCAGCAGTTACCTCAGACTAGCGGGAGGTACCTACGAGCAGTACTTC. Its protein is CASSYLRLAGGTYEQYF.

The chain has TRBV12-3 or TRBV12-4 and TRBJ2-1; TRBD2 might be the D (5 bases). CDR3 size: 11 residues. CDR3 DNA: TGTGCTAGCGCTTCCTACAATGAGCAGTTCTTC. It is translated as CASASYNEQFF.

This clonotype has a handful of counts. The chain has TRBV20-1 and TRBJ1-1, with 8 positions matching TRBD1. CDR1 is DFQATT, CDR2 SNEGSKA, per germline (reference sequence). CDR3 size: 14 residues. Losses at the gene ends were 4 bases for V and 4 bases for J; bases not matched to a gene: 8. CDR3 DNA sequence: TGCAGTGCTAACCGGGACAGGTTACGCACTGAAGCTTTCTTT. Its translation: CSANRDRLRTEAFF.

This clonotype was observed many times. This sequence joins TRBV6-1 and TRBJ1-1; D is possibly TRBD1 (6 bases). Trimming removed 3 bases from V and 2 bases from J, with 13 bases in between. Germline V CDR1 and CDR2: MNHNS, SASEGT. The CDR3 runs to 15 residues. In DNA, the CDR3 is TGTGCCAGCAGTGATAACCCAGGGGTTAACACTGAAGCTTTCTTT. Translating it yields CASSDNPGVNTEAFF.

This clonotype has a count of ten or more. The chain has TRBV20-1 and TRBJ2-2, with TRBD1 matching 9 bases. The CDR3 is made up of 14 amino acids. The J segment lost 5 bases and the V segment lost 3 bases, leaving 4 bases of the junction unmatched. Germline-derived CDR1 and CDR2 are DFQATT and SNEGSKA (reference sequence). The CDR3 nucleotides are TGCAGTGCTAGTGAGGGACAGGGTACCGGGGAGCTGTTTTTT. Translating it yields CSASEGQGTGELFF.

This clonotype was found many times. The chain combines TRBV6-5 with TRBJ1-1, with D unresolved. Germline V gene data show CDR1 as MNHEY and CDR2 as SVGAGI. The CDR3 runs to 14 residues. With 3 bases removed from V and 0 bases from J, the gap between germline ends came to 8 bases. The CDR3 nucleotides read TGTGCCAGCAGTTATGACACGCTGAACACTGAAGCTTTCTTT. It yields the protein CASSYDTLNTEAFF.

The gene calls are TRBV7-2 and TRBJ2-5; TRBD2 matches 9 bases. The CDR3 has 17 residues. Trimming at V came to 4 bases and at J to 7 bases, leaving 16 bases not matched to a gene. The germline CDR1 and CDR2 sequences are SGHTA and FQGNSA. The CDR3 region is CASSSRRLAGERGTQYF. DNA of the CDR3: TGTGCCAGCAGCTCACGACGATTAGCGGGAGAAAGAGGGACCCAGTACTTC. The full variable domain, with the rest looked up from reference TRBV7-2 and TRBJ2-5, is GAGVSQSPSNKVTEKGKDVELRCDPISGHTALYWYRQSLGQGLEFLIYFQGNSAPDKSGLPSDRFSAERTGGSVSTLTIQRTQQEDSAVYLCASSSRRLAGERGTQYFGPGTRLLVL.

This clonotype was seen repeatedly, ten times or more. The rearrangement uses TRBV29-1 and TRBJ2-2; TRBD1 might be the D (5 bases). The V gene lost 6 bases and the J gene lost 5 bases, with 10 bases spanning the gap. Germline CDR1 reads SQVTM; CDR2 reads ANQGSEA. This CDR3 has 12 residues. CDR3: CSVGQGTGELFF. The CDR3 DNA is TGCAGCGTAGGGCAGGGTACCGGGGAGCTGTTTTTT.

In this sample, this clonotype turned up a few times. The chain carries TRBV4-1 and TRBJ2-5; no clear D gene. Trimming left V 1 base short and J 4 bases short, with 7 bases between. CDR3 length: 13 residues. The germline gives CDR1 MGHRA, CDR2 YSYEKL. The CDR3 nucleotides read TGCGCCAGCAGCCAAGCACTTGGAGAGACCCAGTACTTC. Translating gives CASSQALGETQYF.

By proportion, this clonotype is medium-sized (0.01 to 0.1%). CDR3 region: CASSDTGGIEAFF. CDR3 nucleotide sequence: TGTGCCAGCAGTGACACAGGGGGCATCGAAGCTTTCTTT. The V and J genes are TRBV12-3 or TRBV12-4 and TRBJ1-1; 9 bases line up with TRBD1. V was clipped by 5 bases and J by 8 bases; unmatched bases: 6. The CDR3 has 13 residues.

This clonotype was seen more than once but under ten times. The V gene is TRBV30, the J gene TRBJ1-2, with TRBD1 matching over 8 bases. The CDR3 runs to 12 residues. Losses at the gene ends were 2 bases for V and 5 bases for J; bases not matched to a gene: 1. Germline assignment: CDR1 GTSNPN and CDR2 SVGIG (reference sequence). CDR3 nucleotides: TGTGCCTGGAGTCGACAGGGGTATGGCTACACCTTC. Amino acids: CAWSRQGYGYTF. Supplemented by reference TRBV30 and TRBJ1-2, the full variable domain reads SQTIHQWPATLVQPVGSPLSLECTVEGTSNPNLYWYRQAAGRGLQLLFYSVGIGQISSEVPQNLSASRPQDRQFILSSKKLLLSDSGFYLCAWSRQGYGYTFGSGTRLTVV.

The chain combines TRBV7-8 with TRBJ2-3; 10 bases line up with TRBD2. The CDR3 sequence is 16 residues long. V gave up 3 bases and J gave up 3 bases; unmatched junction bases: 6. Per germline, CDR1 SGHVS and CDR2 FQNEAQ. CDR3 sequence reads: CASSFDLAGATDTQYF. CDR3 DNA sequence: TGTGCCAGCAGCTTCGACCTAGCGGGAGCGACAGATACGCAGTATTTT.

CDR3 DNA: TGTGCCAGCAGTTTTGGAGCCGGGGAGCTGTTTTTT. Translation: CASSFGAGELFF. The chain joins TRBV27 to TRBJ2-2; the D is unclear. CDR1 MNHEY and CDR2 SMNVEV come from the germline V gene (reference sequence). The CDR3 length is 12 residues. V was trimmed by 3 bases and J by 6 bases, leaving 5 bases between them.

This clonotype was seen at least ten times. The chain links TRBV11-2 to TRBJ2-1; 10 nucleotides agree with TRBD2. Trimming removed 4 bases from V and 9 bases from J; junction bases left unmatched: 15. CDR1 is SGHAT, CDR2 FQNNGV, per germline. CDR3 size: 17 residues. Here the CDR3 DNA reads TGTGCCAGCAGCTCAACCCCGGGACTAGCGTTGAAAAGTGAGCAGTTCTTC. Its translation: CASSSTPGLALKSEQFF.

The sample holds many counts of this clonotype. V gene TRBV6-2 or TRBV6-3 combines with J gene TRBJ1-1; possibly TRBD1 for D (5 bases). Germline V lookup: CDR1 MNHEY, CDR2 SVGEGT. V shed 6 bases and J shed 5 bases, with 13 bases lying between them. The CDR3 runs to 13 residues. This CDR3 is CASRISGGTEAFF. CDR3 bases: TGTGCCAGCAGAATATCGGGGGGTACTGAAGCTTTCTTT.

The J gene is TRBJ2-7, the V gene TRBV28; D may correspond to TRBD1 or TRBD2 (6 bases each). Germline V CDR1 and CDR2: MDHEN, SYDVKM. The V end lost 6 bases, the J end lost 3 bases, and 15 bases lay between the germline ends. The CDR3 extends over 14 amino acids. The CDR3 is CASSLGGQIYEQYF. Written as DNA, the CDR3 is TGTGCCAGCAGCCTCGGGGGACAAATCTACGAGCAGTACTTC.

The chain combines TRBV27 with TRBJ2-3, with TRBD2 identical over 8 bases. This CDR3 is built from 16 residues. J gave up 1 base and V 4 bases, and 7 bases lay outside the gene matches. Germline lookup yields CDR1 MNHEY and CDR2 SMNVEV (reference sequence). The DNA for the CDR3 is TGTGCCAGCAGTTATACCGGGACTAGAGGCACAGATACGCAGTATTTT. Its translation: CASSYTGTRGTDTQYF.

The genes are TRBV20-1 and TRBJ2-7; D may be TRBD2 (8 bases). The CDR3 is made up of 14 amino acids. Germline V gives CDR1 DFQATT, CDR2 SNEGSKA (reference sequence). Trimming cost V 4 bases and J 6 bases, with 19 bases left between them. Here the CDR3 reads CSATREGARGEQYF. The DNA of the CDR3 is TGCAGTGCTACCCGGGAGGGGGCTCGGGGCGAGCAGTACTTC.

Ten or more counts support this clonotype. The rearrangement uses TRBV20-1 and TRBJ1-4; no firm D call. The CDR3 length is 14 residues. V was pared by 1 base and J by 6 bases, with 12 bases between. CDR1 is DFQATT, CDR2 SNEGSKA, per germline (reference sequence). CDR3 residues: CSARVVRFHEKLFF. CDR3 DNA: TGCAGTGCTAGAGTTGTTAGATTCCATGAAAAACTGTTTTTT.

CDR3 amino acids: CASSLGTAIMNTEAFF. The CDR3 region has the DNA TGTGCCAGCAGCTTGGGGACTGCTATAATGAACACTGAAGCTTTCTTT. J is TRBJ1-1 and V is TRBV5-6, with D unresolved. The V end was cut by 0 bases, the J end by 0 bases, with 12 bases between. Germline lookup yields CDR1 SGHDT and CDR2 YYEEEE. CDR3 length equals 16 residues.

This clonotype occurred a few times. The V and J genes are TRBV6-2 or TRBV6-3 and TRBJ2-7, with D maybe TRBD2 (5 bases). Between the trimmed V and J ends, which lost 7 bases and 2 bases, there was a span of 12 bases. Germline V gene data show CDR1 as MNHEY and CDR2 as SVGEGT. The CDR3 consists of 13 residues. The CDR3 region has the DNA TGTGCCAGCACCCCTGGAGGACCCTACGAGCAGTACTTC. This sequence encodes CASTPGGPYEQYF.

This clonotype came up many times. The chain links TRBV10-3 to TRBJ2-5; tentative D call: TRBD1 (5 bases). Germline V gene lookup returns CDR1 ENHRY and CDR2 SYGVKD. Trimming took off 0 bases at V and 5 bases at J, with 16 bases between the two ends. There are 16 residues in the CDR3. The CDR3 is CAISESVLGVTETQYF. The CDR3 nucleotides read TGTGCCATCAGTGAGTCGGTCCTAGGGGTGACGGAGACCCAGTACTTC.

This chain uses TRBV20-1 with TRBJ2-5; the D gene is possibly TRBD2 (6 bases). V lost 3 bases and J 5 bases, leaving 16 bases between the germline ends. Looked up from germline, CDR1 is DFQATT and CDR2 is SNEGSKA (reference sequence). The CDR3 is 14 amino acids. The CDR3 DNA is TGCAGTGCTAGGGGGACTGGGGATGCGGAGACCCAGTACTTC. This translates into CSARGTGDAETQYF.

There are many counts of this clonotype. CDR3 protein: CASNPALDYGYTF. CDR3 sequence (DNA): TGTGCCAGCAATCCAGCCCTTGACTATGGCTACACCTTC. The chain links TRBV28 to TRBJ1-2; D is undetermined. The germline CDR1 and CDR2 sequences are MDHEN and SYDVKM. V was cut by 7 bases and J by 3 bases, with 12 bases left in between. The CDR3 spans 13 residues.

This clonotype has more than one count but fewer than ten. V gene TRBV7-2 combines with J gene TRBJ2-7; D gene ambiguous. V was cut by 5 bases and J by 0 bases, with 14 bases left in between. Germline V gene data show CDR1 as SGHTA and CDR2 as FQGNSA. The CDR3 runs to 15 residues. For the CDR3, the DNA is TGTGCCAGCAGCCAGATGAAGAGCAGCTCCTACGAGCAGTACTTC. It yields the protein CASSQMKSSSYEQYF.

Notes on this clonotype: It may be a read error: a sequence one base away is much more abundant. This chain connects TRBV19 to TRBJ2-1, with TRBD1 identical over 7 bases. The germline V gene has CDR1 LNHDA and CDR2 SQIVND (reference sequence). The CDR3 extends over 16 amino acids. The CDR3 is CTSSITGVSSYNEQFF. The CDR3 region has the DNA TGTACCAGTAGTATAACAGGGGTTAGCTCCTACAATGAGCAGTTCTTC.